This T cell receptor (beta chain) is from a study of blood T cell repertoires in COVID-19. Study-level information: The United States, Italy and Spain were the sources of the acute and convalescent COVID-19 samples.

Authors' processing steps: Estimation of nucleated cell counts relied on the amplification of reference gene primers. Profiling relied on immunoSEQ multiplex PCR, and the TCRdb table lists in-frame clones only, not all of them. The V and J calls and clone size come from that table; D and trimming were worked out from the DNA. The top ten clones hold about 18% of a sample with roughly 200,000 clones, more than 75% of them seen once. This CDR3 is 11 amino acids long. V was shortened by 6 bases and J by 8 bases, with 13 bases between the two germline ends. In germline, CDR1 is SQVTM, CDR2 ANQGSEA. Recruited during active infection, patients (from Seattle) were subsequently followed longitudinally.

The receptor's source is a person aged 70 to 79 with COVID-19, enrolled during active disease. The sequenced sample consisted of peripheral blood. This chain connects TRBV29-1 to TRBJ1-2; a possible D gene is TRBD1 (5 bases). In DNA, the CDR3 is TGCAGCGTACCGGGGGGAGGCGGCTACACCTTC. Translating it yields CSVPGGGGYTF.